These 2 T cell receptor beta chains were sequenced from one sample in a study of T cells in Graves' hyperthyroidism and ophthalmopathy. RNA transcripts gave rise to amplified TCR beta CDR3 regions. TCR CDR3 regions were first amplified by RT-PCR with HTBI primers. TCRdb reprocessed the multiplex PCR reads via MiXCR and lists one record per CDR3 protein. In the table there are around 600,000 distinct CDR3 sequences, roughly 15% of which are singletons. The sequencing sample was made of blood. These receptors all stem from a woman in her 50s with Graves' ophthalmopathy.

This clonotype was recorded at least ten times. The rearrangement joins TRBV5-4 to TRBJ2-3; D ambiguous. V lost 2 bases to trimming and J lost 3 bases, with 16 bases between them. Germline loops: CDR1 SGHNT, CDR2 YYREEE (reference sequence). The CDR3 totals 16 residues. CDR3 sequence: CASSLGPPEGTDTQYF. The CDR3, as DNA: TGTGCCAGCAGCTTAGGGCCACCCGAAGGGACAGATACGCAGTATTTT.

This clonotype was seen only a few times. The CDR3 DNA sequence: TGTGCCAGTAGTATAGTTTTCTCACTGTCCGATGAGCAGTTCTTC. This encodes CASSIVFSLSDEQFF. This chain links TRBV19 with TRBJ2-1; D is undetermined. V dropped 1 base and J dropped 8 bases, with 15 bases sitting between them. Germline V lookup: CDR1 LNHDA, CDR2 SQIVND (reference sequence). The CDR3 extends over 15 amino acids.